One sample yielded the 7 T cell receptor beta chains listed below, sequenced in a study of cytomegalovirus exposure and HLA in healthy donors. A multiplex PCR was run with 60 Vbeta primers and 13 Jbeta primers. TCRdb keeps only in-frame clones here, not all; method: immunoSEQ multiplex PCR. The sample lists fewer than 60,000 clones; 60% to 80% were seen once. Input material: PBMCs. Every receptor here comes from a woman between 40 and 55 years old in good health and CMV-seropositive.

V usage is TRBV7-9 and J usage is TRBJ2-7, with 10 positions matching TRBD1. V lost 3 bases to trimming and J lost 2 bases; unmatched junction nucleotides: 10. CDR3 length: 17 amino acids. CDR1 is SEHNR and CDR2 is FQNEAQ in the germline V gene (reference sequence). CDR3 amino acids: CASSFRRGTGVTYEQYF. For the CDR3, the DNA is TGTGCCAGCAGCTTCAGGCGTGGGACAGGGGTAACCTACGAGCAGTACTTC.

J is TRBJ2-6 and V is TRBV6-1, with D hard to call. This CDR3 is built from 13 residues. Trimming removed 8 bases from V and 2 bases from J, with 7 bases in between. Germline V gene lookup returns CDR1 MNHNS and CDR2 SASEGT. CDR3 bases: TGTGCCAGCTCTTTTCCTGGGGCCAACGTCCTGACTTTC. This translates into CASSFPGANVLTF.

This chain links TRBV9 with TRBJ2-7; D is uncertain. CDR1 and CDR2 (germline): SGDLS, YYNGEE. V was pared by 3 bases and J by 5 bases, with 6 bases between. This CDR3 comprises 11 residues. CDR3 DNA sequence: TGTGCCAGCAGCGCCCAAAACGAGCAGTACTTC. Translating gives CASSAQNEQYF.

The CDR3 bases are TGTGCCAGTAGTATAGGCATACGAGGGCAGCCCCAGCATTTT. Protein sequence: CASSIGIRGQPQHF. The chain joins TRBV19 to TRBJ1-5; no reliable D call. This CDR3 has 14 amino acids. Germline V gene data show CDR1 as LNHDA and CDR2 as SQIVND (reference sequence). V was pared by 1 base and J by 7 bases, with 11 bases between.

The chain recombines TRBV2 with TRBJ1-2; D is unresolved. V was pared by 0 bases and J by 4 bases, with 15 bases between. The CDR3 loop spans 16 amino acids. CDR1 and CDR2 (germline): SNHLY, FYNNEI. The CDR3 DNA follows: TGTGCCAGCAGTGAAGCTACACAAGCGGGAGTCTATGGCTACACCTTC. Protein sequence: CASSEATQAGVYGYTF.

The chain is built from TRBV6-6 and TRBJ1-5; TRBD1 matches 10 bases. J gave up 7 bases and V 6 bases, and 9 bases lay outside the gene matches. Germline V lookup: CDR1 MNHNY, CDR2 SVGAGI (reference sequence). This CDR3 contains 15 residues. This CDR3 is CASSPGTGVEQPQHF. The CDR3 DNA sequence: TGTGCCAGCAGCCCCGGGACAGGGGTCGAGCAGCCCCAGCATTTT.

CDR3 sequence: CASSGWTGGNEKLFF. The CDR3, as DNA: TGTGCCAGTAGTGGATGGACAGGGGGCAATGAAAAACTGTTTTTT. The chain combines TRBV19 with TRBJ1-4, with TRBD1 identical over 11 bases. Germline V gene data show CDR1 as LNHDA and CDR2 as SQIVND (reference sequence). The V gene end was trimmed by 5 bases and the J gene end by 5 bases; junction bases not matched to a gene: 4. The CDR3 sequence is 15 residues long.